This T cell receptor (beta chain) was identified during a study of beta chain features in type 1 diabetes. This clone was seen a handful of times. Antigen unknown. General observations from the study: Type 1 diabetes patients showed a moderate but significant shortening of TCRB CDR3s in all four CD4+ subsets.

Isolated RNA was reverse transcribed in full, so expressed TCRB transcripts were sequenced. The repertoire was sequenced with immunoSEQ multiplex PCR; TCRdb's copy has only in-frame clones and lacks some. The sample consists of roughly 500,000 clones, approximately 31% of them appearing once. Germline V CDR1 and CDR2: SQVTM, ANQGSEA. The CDR3 runs 14 residues. Trimming removed 4 bases from V and 3 bases from J, with 16 bases in between. Sort purity for all populations was recorded as exceeding 98%. The sample comprised naive CD4+ T cells from blood. The receptor was isolated from a man between 18 and 35 years old in good health. The chain carries TRBV29-1 and TRBJ2-7, with TRBD2 as a possible D gene (6 bases). The CDR3 coding sequence is TGCAGCGTTGGAAAAGGCGACGGGGGCTACGAGCAGTACTTC. Residues: CSVGKGDGGYEQYF.